A single sample gave rise to the 2 T cell receptor beta chains below, sequenced in a study of CD8+CD57+ T cells in acquired aplastic anemia. Patients who underwent sequencing had shown CD8+CD57+ cell expansion by flow cytometry. TCR beta VDJ and CDR3 profiling used genomic DNA as template. MiXCR was run by TCRdb on the reads, yielding one entry per CDR3 protein. The sample holds 150,000 to 200,000 distinct CDR3 sequences; less than 60% are singletons and the top ten take about 1.7%. Source material: sorted CD4+, CD8+, or CD8+CD57+ T cells (not recorded which) from PBMCs. The receptors come from a human donor with aplastic anemia.

The sample holds many counts of this clonotype. The chain couples TRBV12-3 or TRBV12-4 to TRBJ1-5, with D unresolved. The CDR3 totals 12 residues. Between the trimmed V and J ends, which lost 5 bases and 3 bases, there was a span of 5 bases. The CDR3 here is CASSGSNQPQHF. DNA of the CDR3: TGTGCCAGCAGTGGGTCCAATCAGCCCCAGCATTTT.

This clonotype was found a few times. The CDR3 DNA is TGTGCCAGCAGCTTAGATACCGGGACAGGGGGCGAGCAGTACTTC. Translation gives CASSLDTGTGGEQYF. The chain links TRBV7-6 to TRBJ2-7, with 11 bases that match TRBD1. J gave up 6 bases and V 1 base, and 5 bases lay outside the gene matches. Looked up from germline, CDR1 is SGHVS and CDR2 is FNYEAQ. This CDR3 is built from 15 residues.